The rows below give T cell receptor beta chains drawn from one sample of a study of CD8 T cells in Susac syndrome. TCRdb fed the immunoSEQ multiplex PCR reads into MiXCR, producing one record per CDR3 protein. The repertoire holds around 180,000 distinct CDR3 sequences, with about 93% as singletons. Source material: CD4+ T cells from PBMCs. The receptors here all came from a human donor with multiple sclerosis. CDR3s include the opening cysteine and the closing phenylalanine or tryptophan. The order of the fields is D gene, V gene, clone size, J gene, CDR3 protein, CDR3 DNA. The D gene is left open where the match is weak. Only part of the rows carry a size: once, few, many, or a class if the clone is expanded.

NA,TRBV6-5,NA,TRBJ1-5,CASRGHSSNQPQHF,TGTGCCAGCAGGGGACATTCTAGCAATCAGCCCCAGCATTTT
TRBD2,TRBV10-3,once,TRBJ2-5,CAIRGLAGETQYF,TGTGCCATCAGGGGACTAGCCGGAGAGACCCAGTACTTC
NA,TRBV7-2,NA,TRBJ2-1,CASRTTSHNEQFF,TGTGCCAGCAGGACTACCTCCCACAATGAGCAGTTCTTC
TRBD2,TRBV29-1,NA,TRBJ2-1,CSVEWAGVPFF,TGCAGCGTTGAATGGGCGGGAGTTCCGTTCTTC
TRBD1,TRBV5-8,NA,TRBJ2-3,CASSRTGTRTDTQYF,TGTGCCAGCAGCCGGACAGGGACCCGCACAGATACGCAGTATTTT
NA,TRBV12-3/TRBV12-4,NA,TRBJ1-1,CASSFSFRQSEAFF,TGTGCCAGCAGTTTCTCCTTTCGACAGAGTGAAGCTTTCTTT
NA,TRBV28,NA,TRBJ2-7,CASSSPPASYEQYF,TGTGCCAGCAGTTCCCCCCCGGCCTCCTACGAGCAGTACTTC
NA,TRBV18,NA,TRBJ2-7,CASSPPHYEQYF,TGTGCCAGCTCACCCCCGCACTACGAGCAGTACTTC
NA,TRBV2,NA,TRBJ2-1,CAAGQGMAENEQFF,TGTGCCGCCGGGCAGGGAATGGCGGAAAATGAGCAGTTCTTC
NA,TRBV19,NA,TRBJ2-1,CASSIRLNEQFF,TGTGCCAGTAGTATTCGCCTCAATGAGCAGTTCTTC
NA,TRBV5-6,NA,TRBJ2-7,CASMHAGQLYEQYF,TGTGCCAGCATGCATGCGGGACAGCTGTACGAGCAGTACTTC
TRBD2,TRBV6-5,NA,TRBJ2-5,CASRHSAGGSGTQYF,TGTGCCAGCAGGCACTCAGCGGGAGGATCGGGGACCCAGTACTTC
NA,TRBV28,NA,TRBJ2-7,CASSFGSAGPGEQYF,TGTGCCAGCAGTTTTGGGAGCGCTGGGCCCGGGGAGCAGTACTTC
NA,TRBV11-2,NA,TRBJ2-2,CASSLGKVLSAGELFF,TGTGCCAGCAGCTTAGGGAAGGTCCTGAGTGCCGGGGAGCTGTTTTTT
NA,TRBV10-2,NA,TRBJ1-5,CASSALGGNQPQHF,TGCGCCAGCAGTGCCTTGGGGGGTAATCAGCCCCAGCATTTT
NA,TRBV27,once,TRBJ2-7,CASSARPGAHEQYF,TGTGCCAGCAGTGCCCGACCAGGGGCCCACGAGCAGTACTTC
NA,TRBV12-3/TRBV12-4,NA,TRBJ1-2,CAITSGSSNYGYTF,TGTGCCATCACTTCGGGATCCTCCAACTATGGCTACACCTTC
TRBD1,TRBV24-1,NA,TRBJ2-7,CATSDSRQGADEQYF,TGTGCCACCAGTGATTCTAGACAGGGGGCCGACGAGCAGTACTTC